These 28 T cell receptor beta chains originate from one sample sequenced in a study of OX40 agonist ivuxolimab in advanced cancers. Sequenced by immunoSEQ multiplex PCR; TCRdb stores in-frame clones only, minus some. The sample consists of about 38,000 clones, roughly nine tenths of them appearing once. The sequencing used CD4+ or CD8+ T cells sorted from blood, collected in a trial of the OX40 agonist ivuxolimab. These receptor sequences come from an adult with an advanced solid tumor such as melanoma, head and neck, liver or kidney cancer.

V is TRBV29-1 and J is TRBJ2-2; TRBD2 is a possible D gene (6 bases). The CDR3 has 12 amino acids. The germline gives CDR1 SQVTM, CDR2 ANQGSEA. Deletions cut 4 bases from V and 6 bases from J, with 9 bases between. The CDR3, as DNA: TGCAGCGTTGTTGCGGGGTCCGGGGAGCTGTTTTTT. Translated, it gives CSVVAGSGELFF.

The chain has TRBV7-9 and TRBJ2-7; TRBD1 matches 8 bases. Germline V gene lookup returns CDR1 SEHNR and CDR2 FQNEAQ (reference sequence). Trimming took 6 bases from V and 4 from J; bases not matched to a gene: 11. This CDR3 has 15 residues. The CDR3 region has the DNA TGTGCCAGCAGTTTTACGGACAGGGAAGTTTACGAGCAGTACTTC. It codes for CASSFTDREVYEQYF.

The J gene is TRBJ2-7, the V gene TRBV13, with 10 nucleotides matching TRBD2. The germline V gene has CDR1 PRHDT and CDR2 FYEKMQ (reference sequence). The CDR3 runs to 13 residues. The V gene end was trimmed by 6 bases and the J gene end by 4 bases; junction bases not matched to a gene: 3. The CDR3 loop reads CASRLAGDYEQYF. The CDR3 nucleotides read TGTGCCAGCAGGCTAGCGGGGGATTACGAGCAGTACTTC.

V usage is TRBV4-2 and J usage is TRBJ2-1; D unresolved. Deletions cut 2 bases from V and 5 bases from J, with 22 bases between. Germline-derived CDR1 and CDR2 are LGHNA and YNFKEQ. CDR3 length equals 18 residues. CDR3 DNA: TGTGCCAGCAGCCAAAACTCCGACCATTCCCTAATGAACAATGAGCAGTTCTTC. Translating gives CASSQNSDHSLMNNEQFF.

This sequence joins TRBV27 and TRBJ2-7; a possible D gene is TRBD2 (6 bases). CDR3 length: 14 residues. V lost 3 bases, J lost 4 bases, and 13 bases lay in between. Germline CDR1 is MNHEY and CDR2 is SMNVEV (reference sequence). CDR3 sequence (DNA): TGTGCCAGCAGTTTCACGGGGGACTTTTACGAGCAGTACTTC. Protein product: CASSFTGDFYEQYF.

This chain uses TRBV4-2 with TRBJ2-3; the match to TRBD2 covers 12 bases. The CDR3 has 18 residues. Germline trimming cut 0 bases from V and 5 bases from J; bases unmatched to any gene: 9. Looked up from germline, CDR1 is LGHNA and CDR2 is YNFKEQ. The DNA for the CDR3 is TGTGCCAGCAGCCAAGACTTAAGACTAGCGGGGGTCCGAGATACGCAGTATTTT. Protein product: CASSQDLRLAGVRDTQYF.

The chain recombines TRBV5-8 with TRBJ1-2, with D uncertain. Germline assignment: CDR1 SGHTS and CDR2 YDEGEE. Trimming stripped 1 base from V and 3 bases from J, with 7 bases between. The CDR3 is 13 residues long. For the CDR3, the DNA is TGTGCCAGCAGCTTGAATTGGGACTATGGCTACACCTTC. It is translated as CASSLNWDYGYTF. The whole variable domain, remainder taken from reference TRBV5-8 and TRBJ1-2, is EAGVTQSPTHLIKTRGQQATLRCSPISGHTSVYWYQQALGLGLQFLLWYDEGEERNRGNFPPRFSGRQFPNYSSELNVNALELEDSALYLCASSLNWDYGYTFGSGTRLTVV.

In this sample, this clone turned up once. The rearrangement uses TRBV5-4 and TRBJ2-1; tentative D call: TRBD2 (6 bases). The CDR3 has 15 amino acids. Trimming took 4 bases from V and 4 from J, leaving 15 bases between them. CDR1 and CDR2 from the germline V gene are SGHNT and YYREEE (reference sequence). CDR3 amino acids: CASSIYLGGYNEQFF. In nucleotides, the CDR3 is TGTGCCAGCAGCATTTACTTGGGGGGTTACAATGAGCAGTTCTTC.

The chain is built from TRBV5-1 and TRBJ2-1; 8 positions agree with TRBD2. Per germline, CDR1 SGHRS and CDR2 YFSETQ. The V segment lost 1 base and the J segment 8 bases; nucleotides outside the gene matches: 5. CDR3 length: 14 amino acids. The CDR3 bases are TGCGCCAGCAGCTTGCGGGGGGGCCTTGATGAGCAGTTCTTC. Encoded protein: CASSLRGGLDEQFF.

The table lists this clone with a count of one. The V gene is TRBV7-2, the J gene TRBJ2-1, with D perhaps being TRBD1 or TRBD2 (6 bases each). The CDR3 spans 17 residues. In germline, CDR1 is SGHTA, CDR2 FQGNSA. The V end was cut by 2 bases, the J end by 5 bases, with 19 bases between. Here the CDR3 DNA reads TGTGCCAGCAGCTTACCTCCGGCCAGGGGACTCGACAATGAGCAGTTCTTC. Translation gives CASSLPPARGLDNEQFF. Looking up the rest from reference TRBV7-2 and TRBJ2-1 gives the full variable domain: GAGVSQSPSNKVTEKGKDVELRCDPISGHTALYWYRQSLGQGLEFLIYFQGNSAPDKSGLPSDRFSAERTGGSVSTLTIQRTQQEDSAVYLCASSLPPARGLDNEQFFGPGTRLTVL.

The chain has TRBV4-3 and TRBJ1-2; 7 nucleotides match TRBD1. Trimming took 0 bases from V and 6 from J; bases not matched to a gene: 7. Germline assignment: CDR1 LGHNA and CDR2 YSLEER. The CDR3 has 15 amino acids. The CDR3 protein is CASSQEKGARDGYTF. The CDR3 DNA is TGCGCCAGCAGCCAAGAGAAGGGGGCGCGGGATGGCTACACCTTC.

The chain uses TRBV27 and TRBJ2-2; D possibly uses TRBD1 or TRBD2 (5 bases each). With 1 base removed from V and 2 bases from J, the gap between germline ends came to 11 bases. The V gene's germline CDR1 is MNHEY and CDR2 SMNVEV (reference sequence). The CDR3 covers 16 residues. DNA for the CDR3: TGTGCCAGCAGTTTATTCGGGACCCTTAACACCGGGGAGCTGTTTTTT. Translated: CASSLFGTLNTGELFF.

This chain joins TRBV7-2 and TRBJ2-5, with D maybe TRBD1 (6 bases). Germline lookup yields CDR1 SGHTA and CDR2 FQGNSA. CDR3 length equals 15 residues. V lost 5 bases to trimming and J lost 5 bases, with 18 bases between them. The CDR3 loop reads CASSRGTGSWETQYF. CDR3 DNA: TGTGCCAGCAGCCGGGGCACAGGGTCGTGGGAGACCCAGTACTTC.

This chain's CDR3 is CASSGRGNTEAFF. The DNA for the CDR3 is TGTGCCAGCAGCGGACGGGGGAACACTGAAGCTTTCTTT. The rearrangement links TRBV9 to TRBJ1-1, with no clear D. The CDR3 is made up of 13 amino acids. The V gene lost 3 bases and the J gene lost 1 base, with 7 bases spanning the gap. The germline CDR1 and CDR2 sequences are SGDLS and YYNGEE.

The chain carries TRBV30 and TRBJ2-2, with D perhaps assigned TRBD1 or TRBD2 (5 bases each). V was clipped by 5 bases and J by 6 bases, with 19 bases between them. CDR1 and CDR2 from the germline V gene are GTSNPN and SVGIG (reference sequence). This CDR3 spans 15 amino acids. CDR3 DNA sequence: TGTGCCTGGGTAGGAGGCAATCCCAGGGCCGGGGAGCTGTTTTTT. Its protein product is CAWVGGNPRAGELFF.

This clone has more than one count but fewer than ten. This chain joins TRBV5-5 and TRBJ2-7, with D unresolved. V lost 7 bases and J 5 bases, leaving 10 bases between the germline ends. CDR1 is SGHKS, CDR2 YYEKEE, per germline (reference sequence). This CDR3 spans 11 amino acids. CDR3 nucleotides: TGTGCCAGCTTGGGTTCACACGAGCAGTACTTC. Translating gives CASLGSHEQYF.

This rearrangement joins TRBV11-2 to TRBJ1-5, with D perhaps TRBD1 (6 bases). V was trimmed by 0 bases and J by 0 bases, leaving 12 bases between them. The CDR3 consists of 17 residues. Germline assignment: CDR1 SGHAT and CDR2 FQNNGV. The DNA of the CDR3 is TGTGCCAGCAGCTTAGACCAAGGACAGTATAGCAATCAGCCCCAGCATTTT. Its translation: CASSLDQGQYSNQPQHF.

V is TRBV7-9 and J is TRBJ2-7; D remains unclear. Trimming took off 5 bases at V and 0 bases at J, with 17 bases between the two ends. The CDR3 totals 16 residues. From germline, CDR1 is SEHNR and CDR2 FQNEAQ (reference sequence). In nucleotides, the CDR3 is TGTGCCAGCAGCGGTCTAACAGTCAATAGCTCCTACGAGCAGTACTTC. Translating it yields CASSGLTVNSSYEQYF. Variable domain in full (rest from reference TRBV7-9 and TRBJ2-7): DTGVSQNPRHKITKRGQNVTFRCDPISEHNRLYWYRQTLGQGPEFLTYFQNEAQLEKSRLLSDRFSAERPKGSFSTLEIQRTEQGDSAMYLCASSGLTVNSSYEQYFGPGTRLTVT.

The chain has TRBV9 and TRBJ2-3; D uncertain. Germline CDR1 and CDR2: SGDLS and YYNGEE. The CDR3 has 14 amino acids. Trimming took off 8 bases at V and 4 bases at J, with 17 bases between the two ends. Written as DNA, the CDR3 is TGTGCCAGAGAACCCTTTGGGGATTCAGATACGCAGTATTTT. This sequence encodes CAREPFGDSDTQYF.

This chain joins TRBV2 and TRBJ1-1; TRBD1 might be the D (5 bases). CDR1 is SNHLY and CDR2 is FYNNEI in the germline V gene. The CDR3 length is 12 residues. V gave up 0 bases and J gave up 10 bases, with 9 bases separating them. CDR3 in amino acids: CASSEAGVRAFF. DNA of the CDR3: TGTGCCAGCAGTGAAGCGGGGGTCCGAGCTTTCTTT.

This chain connects TRBV7-9 to TRBJ2-7, with TRBD1 matching 7 bases. The CDR3 covers 14 residues. Trimming removed 4 bases from V and 3 bases from J; junction bases left unmatched: 6. In germline, CDR1 is SEHNR, CDR2 FQNEAQ (reference sequence). The CDR3 loop is CASSSGQAIYEQYF. DNA for the CDR3: TGTGCCAGCAGCTCAGGACAGGCGATCTACGAGCAGTACTTC. Based on the CDR3 plus reference TRBV7-9 and TRBJ2-7, the full variable domain is DTGVSQNPRHKITKRGQNVTFRCDPISEHNRLYWYRQTLGQGPEFLTYFQNEAQLEKSRLLSDRFSAERPKGSFSTLEIQRTEQGDSAMYLCASSSGQAIYEQYFGPGTRLTVT.

This chain joins TRBV14 and TRBJ1-2, with no clear D. V lost 0 bases and J 4 bases, leaving 18 bases between the germline ends. The CDR3 runs to 17 residues. Germline loops: CDR1 SGHDN, CDR2 FVKESK. CDR3 DNA: TGTGCCAGCAGCCAAGACCCCCGACGGAGTGGCGCCTATGGCTACACCTTC. Its protein is CASSQDPRRSGAYGYTF.

The chain links TRBV7-9 to TRBJ2-7; 9 bases agree with TRBD1. This CDR3 spans 14 amino acids. Germline CDR1 reads SEHNR; CDR2 reads FQNEAQ (reference sequence). Trimming at V came to 8 bases and at J to 1 base, leaving 6 bases not matched to a gene. CDR3 protein: CASLGTGMSYEQYF. The CDR3 region has the DNA TGTGCCAGCCTCGGGACAGGGATGTCCTACGAGCAGTACTTC.

The CDR3 here is CASSQDRGQQNIQYF. The CDR3 nucleotides are TGCGCCAGCAGCCAAGATCGTGGACAGCAAAACATTCAGTACTTC. V and J are TRBV4-3 and TRBJ2-4; tentative D call: TRBD1 (6 bases). The CDR3 consists of 15 residues. V was pared by 0 bases and J by 5 bases, with 11 bases between. Looked up from germline, CDR1 is LGHNA and CDR2 is YSLEER.

This rearrangement joins TRBV29-1 to TRBJ1-1; D is unclear. The germline V gene has CDR1 SQVTM and CDR2 ANQGSEA. V lost 2 bases and J 0 bases, leaving 10 bases between the germline ends. There are 14 residues in the CDR3. The CDR3 region is CSVEHGDLNTEAFF. The CDR3 DNA sequence: TGCAGCGTTGAACACGGTGATTTGAACACTGAAGCTTTCTTT.

The chain's CDR3 is CAWSVLHEAFF. The CDR3 nucleotides read TGTGCCTGGAGTGTACTCCATGAAGCTTTCTTT. This rearrangement joins TRBV30 to TRBJ1-1; D is uncertain. The CDR3 has 11 residues. Germline V gene data show CDR1 as GTSNPN and CDR2 as SVGIG (reference sequence). Trimming removed 0 bases at V and 7 bases at J, with 6 bases between.

The rearrangement links TRBV4-1 to TRBJ2-7; D could derive from TRBD1 or TRBD2 (5 bases each). This CDR3 region has 16 residues. Germline loops: CDR1 MGHRA, CDR2 YSYEKL. Trimming left V 2 bases short and J 3 bases short, with 17 bases between. This CDR3 reads CASSQSGTEYYYEQYF. CDR3 DNA sequence: TGCGCCAGCAGCCAATCCGGGACGGAGTATTACTACGAGCAGTACTTC.

CDR3 DNA sequence: TGTGCCAGCAGCCCGCACGGACAGGGGCGTTTCGGGGAGCTGTTTTTT. Its protein is CASSPHGQGRFGELFF. The chain combines TRBV7-3 with TRBJ2-2; 9 positions match TRBD1. Germline V gives CDR1 SGHTA, CDR2 FQGTGA. The CDR3 is made up of 16 amino acids. The J segment lost 7 bases and the V segment lost 5 bases, leaving 11 bases of the junction unmatched.